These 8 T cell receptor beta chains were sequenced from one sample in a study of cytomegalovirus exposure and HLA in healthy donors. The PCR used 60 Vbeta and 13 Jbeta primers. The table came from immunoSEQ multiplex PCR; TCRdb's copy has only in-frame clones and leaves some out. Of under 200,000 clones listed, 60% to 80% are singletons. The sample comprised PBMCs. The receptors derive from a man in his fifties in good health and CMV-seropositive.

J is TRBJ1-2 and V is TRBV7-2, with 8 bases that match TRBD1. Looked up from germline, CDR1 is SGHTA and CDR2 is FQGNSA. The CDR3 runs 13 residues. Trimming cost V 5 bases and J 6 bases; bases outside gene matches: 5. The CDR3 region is CASSRSTGDGYTF. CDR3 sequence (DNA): TGTGCCAGCAGCAGATCGACAGGGGATGGCTACACCTTC.

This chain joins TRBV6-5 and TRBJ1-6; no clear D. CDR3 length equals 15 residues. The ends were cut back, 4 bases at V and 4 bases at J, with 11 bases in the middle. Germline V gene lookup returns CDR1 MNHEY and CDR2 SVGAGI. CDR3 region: CASSSEGLYNSPLHF. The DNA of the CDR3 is TGTGCCAGCAGTTCTGAGGGCCTTTATAATTCACCCCTCCACTTT.

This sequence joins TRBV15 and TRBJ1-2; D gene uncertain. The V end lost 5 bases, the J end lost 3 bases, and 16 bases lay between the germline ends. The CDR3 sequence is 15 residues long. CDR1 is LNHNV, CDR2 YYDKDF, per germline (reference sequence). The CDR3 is CATSRPGRKDYGYTF. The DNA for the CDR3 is TGTGCCACCAGCCGCCCCGGGAGGAAGGACTATGGCTACACCTTC.

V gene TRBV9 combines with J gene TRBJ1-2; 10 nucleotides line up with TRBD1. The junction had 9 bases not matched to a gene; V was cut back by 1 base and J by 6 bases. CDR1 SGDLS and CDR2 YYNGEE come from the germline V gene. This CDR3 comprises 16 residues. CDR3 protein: CASSVLWDRGQNGYTF. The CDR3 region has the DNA TGTGCCAGCAGCGTATTATGGGACAGGGGTCAGAATGGCTACACCTTC. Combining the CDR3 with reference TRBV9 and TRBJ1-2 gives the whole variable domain DSGVTQTPKHLITATGQRVTLRCSPRSGDLSVYWYQQSLDQGLQFLIQYYNGEERAKGNILERFSAQQFPDLHSELNLSSLELGDSALYFCASSVLWDRGQNGYTFGSGTRLTVV.

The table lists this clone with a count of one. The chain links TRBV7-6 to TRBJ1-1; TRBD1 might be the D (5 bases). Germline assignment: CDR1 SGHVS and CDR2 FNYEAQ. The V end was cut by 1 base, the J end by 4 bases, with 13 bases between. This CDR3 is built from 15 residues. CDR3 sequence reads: CASSLGGLRGTEAFF. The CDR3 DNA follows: TGTGCCAGCAGCTTAGGGGGTCTAAGGGGCACTGAAGCTTTCTTT. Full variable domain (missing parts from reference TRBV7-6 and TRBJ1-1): GAGVSQSPRYKVTKRGQDVALRCDPISGHVSLYWYRQALGQGPEFLTYFNYEAQQDKSGLPNDRFSAERPEGSISTLTIQRTEQRDSAMYRCASSLGGLRGTEAFFGQGTRLTVV.

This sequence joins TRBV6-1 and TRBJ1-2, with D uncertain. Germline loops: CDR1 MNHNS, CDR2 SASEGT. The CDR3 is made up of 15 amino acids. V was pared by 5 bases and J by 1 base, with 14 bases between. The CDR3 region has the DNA TGTGCCAGCAGTCTCAGAGACGGGATTAACTATGGCTACACCTTC. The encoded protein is CASSLRDGINYGYTF.

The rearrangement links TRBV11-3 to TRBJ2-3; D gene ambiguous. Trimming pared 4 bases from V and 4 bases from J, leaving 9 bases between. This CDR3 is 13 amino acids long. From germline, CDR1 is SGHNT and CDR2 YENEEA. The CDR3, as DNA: TGTGCCAGCAGCTACCACTTCGCAGATACGCAGTATTTT. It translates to CASSYHFADTQYF.

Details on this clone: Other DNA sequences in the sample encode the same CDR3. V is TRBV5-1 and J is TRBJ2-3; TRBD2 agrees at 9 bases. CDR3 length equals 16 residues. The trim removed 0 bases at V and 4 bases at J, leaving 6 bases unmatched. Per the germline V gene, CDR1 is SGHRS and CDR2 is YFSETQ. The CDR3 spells CASSLGLAVGADTQYF. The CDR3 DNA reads TGCGCCAGCAGCTTGGGACTAGCGGTAGGAGCAGATACGCAGTATTTT.